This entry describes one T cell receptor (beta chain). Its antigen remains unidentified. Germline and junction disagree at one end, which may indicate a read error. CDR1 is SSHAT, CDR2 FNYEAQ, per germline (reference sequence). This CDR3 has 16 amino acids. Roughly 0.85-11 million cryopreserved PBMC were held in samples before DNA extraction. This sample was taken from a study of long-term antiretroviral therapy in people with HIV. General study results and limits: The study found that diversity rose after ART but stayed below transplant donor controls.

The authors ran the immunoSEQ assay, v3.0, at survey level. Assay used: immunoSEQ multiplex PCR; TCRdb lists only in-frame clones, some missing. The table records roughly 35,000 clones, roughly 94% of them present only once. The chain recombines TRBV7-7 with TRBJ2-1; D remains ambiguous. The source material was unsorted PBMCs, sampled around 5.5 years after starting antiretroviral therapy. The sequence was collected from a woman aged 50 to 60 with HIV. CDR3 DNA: TGTGCTAGCAGCTCCCGGACCCATCACCACTACAATGAGCAGTTCTTC. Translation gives CASSSRTHHHYNEQFF. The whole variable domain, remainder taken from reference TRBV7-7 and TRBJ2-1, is GAGVSQSPRYKVTKRGQDVTLRCDPISSHATLYWYQQALGQGPEFLTYFNYEAQPDKSGLPSDRFSAERPEGSISTLTIQRTEQRDSAMYRCASSSRTHHHYNEQFFGPGTRLTVL.